These T cell receptor beta chains were read from a single sample in a study of blood T cell repertoires in COVID-19. TCRdb's copy holds only in-frame clones and misses some; the assay was immunoSEQ multiplex PCR. The repertoire holds over 130,000 clones, with 82% as singletons. The sample comprised peripheral blood. Receptors were obtained from a woman aged 80 or over with acute or convalescent COVID-19. Each CDR3 is given with its conserved first and last residue. The D gene is left open where the match is weak. The size of a clone is reported for some rows only, either as once, few or many, or as a class for expanded clones.

>.|TRBV7-2|.|TRBJ1-1
TGTGCCAGCAGCTTAGGTCCAGGGGAGCGAGCTTTCTTT
CASSLGPGERAFF
>TRBD2|TRBV6-5|once|TRBJ2-3
TGTGCCAGCAGTTACGGCGGGGGGGTAGCAGATACGCAGTATTTT
CASSYGGGVADTQYF
>.|TRBV6-5|.|TRBJ1-2
TGTGCCAGCAGAGCAGGGAACTATGGCTACACCTTC
CASRAGNYGYTF
>TRBD1|TRBV14|.|TRBJ2-1
TGTGCCAGCAGCCAAACAGGGGCTAGCCGTATCAATGAGCAGTTCTTC
CASSQTGASRINEQFF
>TRBD1|TRBV5-1|.|TRBJ1-2
TGCGCCAGCAGCTCACCGGGACAGATCTATGGCTACACCTTC
CASSSPGQIYGYTF
>.|TRBV19|.|TRBJ2-5
TGTGCCAGTAGTAACTCACACAGGGTAGGAGAGACCCAGTACTTC
CASSNSHRVGETQYF
>TRBD1|TRBV28|once|TRBJ2-7
TGTGCCAGCATGGGCAGGGGGCTTGTAGACGAGCAGTACTTC
CASMGRGLVDEQYF
>.|TRBV12-3/TRBV12-4|few|TRBJ2-7
TGTGCCAGCAGTTTAACCGCGGCCTACGAGCAGTACTTC
CASSLTAAYEQYF
>TRBD2|TRBV3-1/TRBV3-2|.|TRBJ2-5
TGTGCCAGCAGCCAAGATATTAGCGGGAGTCGCGCCCAGTACTTC
CASSQDISGSRAQYF
>TRBD1|TRBV7-9|.|TRBJ1-2
TGTGCCAGCAGCCCTGGCCGGGACAGGGGAGCTAACTATGGCTACACCTTC
CASSPGRDRGANYGYTF
>TRBD2|TRBV5-1|.|TRBJ2-1
TGCGCCAGCAGCTGGAGCGGGAGTGGGTCCTACAATGAGCAGTTCTTC
CASSWSGSGSYNEQFF
>TRBD2|TRBV5-1|.|TRBJ2-3
TGCGCCAGCAGCTTGGCAGGGACTAGCGGGCCAGATACGCAGTATTTT
CASSLAGTSGPDTQYF
>TRBD1|TRBV20-1|once|TRBJ1-2
TGCAGTGCTAGTAGGTCAGGGGGTTCGTATGGCTACACCTTC
CSASRSGGSYGYTF
>.|TRBV6-5|.|TRBJ2-3
TGTGCCAGCAGACAGGACCGAGTAATGGGTACGCAGTATTTT
CASRQDRVMGTQYF
>TRBD2|TRBV7-2|.|TRBJ2-5
TGTGCCAGCAGCTTAGGAGCAGTAGCGGGATGGGCATACTTC
CASSLGAVAGWAYF
>TRBD1|TRBV3-1/TRBV3-2|.|TRBJ1-1
TGTGCCAGCAGCCTTACGACAGGGTCCACTGAAGCTTTCTTT
CASSLTTGSTEAFF
>.|TRBV21-1|.|TRBJ1-6
TGTGCCAGCAGCAAAGCGCTTTTGAGGGGGATGCAGGGCCCCTATAATTCACCCCTCCACTTT
CASSKALLRGMQGPYNSPLHF
>TRBD1|TRBV28|.|TRBJ2-7
TGTGCCAGCAGTTTAACCGGGACAGGGACTGAGCAGTACTTC
CASSLTGTGTEQYF
>.|TRBV7-8|.|TRBJ1-2
TGTGCCAGCAGCTTCTATGCGCCGGGACTCGACTATGGCTACACCTTC
CASSFYAPGLDYGYTF
>.|TRBV24-1|.|TRBJ2-2
TGTGCCACCAGTGAAAACACAGGGTTCTATTATGGGGAGCTGTTTTTT
CATSENTGFYYGELFF
>TRBD1|TRBV28|.|TRBJ2-6
TGTGCCAGCAGCCCACCCTGGGGGACAGGAGACTCTGGGGCCAACGTCCTGACTTTC
CASSPPWGTGDSGANVLTF
>.|TRBV15|.|TRBJ1-3
TGTGCCACCAGCAGAGGGCGAATTTCAGGAACCACCATATATTTT
CATSRGRISGTTIYF
>TRBD1|TRBV10-3|.|TRBJ2-3
TGTGCCATCAAAGGGGGCGCAGCAGATACGCAGTATTTT
CAIKGGAADTQYF
>.|TRBV28|.|TRBJ2-7
TGTGCCACACAGGGGGGGCCCACCTACGAGCAGTACTTC
CATQGGPTYEQYF
>TRBD2|TRBV27|few|TRBJ2-1
TGTGCCAGCAGTTCGACTAGCGGGAGGGCCGATGAGCAGTTCTTC
CASSSTSGRADEQFF
>.|TRBV18|.|TRBJ1-5
TGTGCCAGCTCACCCGGTTTGAGGGGGAACAATCAGCCCCAGCATTTT
CASSPGLRGNNQPQHF
>TRBD1|TRBV19|.|TRBJ1-2
TGTGCCAGCAAAAACAGGGGCTATGGCTACACCTTC
CASKNRGYGYTF
>.|TRBV5-8|.|TRBJ1-5
TGTGCCAGCAGCCCACTAAGTACACGGTCCCAGCATTTT
CASSPLSTRSQHF
>.|TRBV14|.|TRBJ1-1
TGTGCCAGCGATCCGGGACTCAACACTGAAGCTTTCTTT
CASDPGLNTEAFF
>.|TRBV24-1|.|TRBJ1-2
TGTGCCACCAGTGTTTCGGGGTTTGATGGCTACACCTTC
CATSVSGFDGYTF
>.|TRBV2|.|TRBJ2-5
TGTGCCAGCTTTGGGGCGGGGCAAGAGACCCAGTACTTC
CASFGAGQETQYF
>TRBD1|TRBV7-2|.|TRBJ1-1
TGTGCCAGCAGCTTACCTACCCGACAGGGGAACACTGAAGCTTTCTTT
CASSLPTRQGNTEAFF
>.|TRBV18|.|TRBJ2-1
TGTGCCAGCTCACCATTAGCGGCTGAGCCTTTTGAGCAGTTCTTC
CASSPLAAEPFEQFF
>.|TRBV5-1|few|TRBJ1-2
TGCGCCAGCAGCTTGGGTGTGGGAGGCAACTATGGCTACACCTTC
CASSLGVGGNYGYTF
>.|TRBV7-9|.|TRBJ2-4
TGTGCCAGCATCCCTCAGCAGGGGTCCAAAAACATTCAGTACTTC
CASIPQQGSKNIQYF
>.|TRBV24-1|.|TRBJ1-2
TGTGCCACCAGTGCAAGGGGCGCCCTCCATGGCTACACCTTC
CATSARGALHGYTF
>TRBD2|TRBV25-1|.|TRBJ2-7
TGTGCCAGCACCCCATCGGGGGAGGGTTGCGAGCAGTACTTC
CASTPSGEGCEQYF
>.|TRBV5-5|.|TRBJ1-1
TGTGCCAGCAGCTTGGTCGGGGGGACGTTGGTAGCTTTCTTT
CASSLVGGTLVAFF
>.|TRBV30|.|TRBJ1-5
TGTGCCTGGAGCCCACATGGCAATCAGCCCCAGCATTTT
CAWSPHGNQPQHF
>.|TRBV27|few|TRBJ1-1
TGTGCCAGCAGTTTAGTGGGGGGGTTTAACACTGAAGCTTTCTTT
CASSLVGGFNTEAFF
>.|TRBV5-1|.|TRBJ1-2
TGCGCCAGCAGCTTTCAGGGCCCCCGTTGGGATGGCTACACCTTC
CASSFQGPRWDGYTF
>TRBD1|TRBV2|.|TRBJ2-5
TGTGCCAGCAGTGTAGACAGGGGGGAGACCCAGTACTTC
CASSVDRGETQYF
>TRBD1|TRBV7-2|few|TRBJ1-1
TGTGCCAGCAGCTCCGGGACAGGTCCCGGGAACACTGAAGCTTTCTTT
CASSSGTGPGNTEAFF
>TRBD1|TRBV18|once|TRBJ2-3
TGTGCCAGCTCGGCCACACAGGGGAATGGTACAGATACGCAGTATTTT
CASSATQGNGTDTQYF
>TRBD1|TRBV5-6|.|TRBJ1-1
TGTGCCAGCAGCTTTGGGACAGGGTCAGTGAACACTGAAGCTTTCTTT
CASSFGTGSVNTEAFF